The sequence of this T cell receptor (beta chain) was determined in a study of post-analysis software for immune sequencing data. Across the whole study: Some patients lacked subtype; others had relapsing-remitting, secondary progressive or progressive-relapsing disease. Study outcomes and limitations: Compared with controls, patients had more of about 5 TRBV segments, including TRBV5-6, TRBV5-1 and TRBV20-1. By F measure, strong co-clustering occurred among samples prepared in the same batch.

Unique molecular identifiers tagged the TCR beta cDNA libraries. TCRdb analysed the PCR reads with MiXCR anew, one entry per CDR3 protein. This table has about 810,000 distinct CDR3 sequences, 53% appearing once. In regard to this clonotype: Antigen: not known.

Germline CDR1 reads ENHRY; CDR2 reads SYGVKD. V shed 8 bases and J shed 5 bases, with 12 bases lying between them. The CDR3 has 12 amino acids. The rearrangement links TRBV10-3 to TRBJ2-5; D remains ambiguous. This clonotype was obtained from a girl aged 5 to 17 with multiple sclerosis. The specimen was blood. Here the CDR3 reads CAISSSEETQYF. The CDR3 DNA reads TGTGCCATCTCGAGCTCAGAGGAGACCCAGTACTTC.